This T cell receptor beta chain was found in a study of OX40 agonist ivuxolimab in advanced cancers. Trimming removed 2 bases at V and 4 bases at J, with 18 bases between. This CDR3 comprises 17 residues. Germline-derived CDR1 and CDR2 are LNHDA and SQIVND (reference sequence). The method was immunoSEQ multiplex PCR; TCRdb's version includes in-frame clones alone and lacks a portion of them. The sample includes tens of thousands of clones, around four fifths of them seen just once. Sequencing used CD4+ or CD8+ T cells sorted from blood, obtained in a trial of the OX40 agonist ivuxolimab. This chain connects TRBV19 to TRBJ2-1, with D perhaps TRBD2 (6 bases). This clonotype was sampled from an adult with an advanced solid tumor such as melanoma, head and neck, liver or kidney cancer. The CDR3 nucleotides are TGTGCCAGTAGTATAACCCTCGGGGACTTACGTTACAATGAGCAGTTCTTC. The encoded protein is CASSITLGDLRYNEQFF.